This TCR beta chain was obtained from a study of blood T cell repertoires in COVID-19. Looking at the study overall: Spain, Italy and the United States supplied samples that represented acute and convalescent COVID-19.

It was during active infection that Seattle patients were enrolled and then longitudinally followed. This clone was counted once. Germline V lookup: CDR1 SGDLS, CDR2 YYNGEE. Trimming took off 0 bases at V and 2 bases at J, with 11 bases between the two ends. The CDR3 is 15 residues long. In the original analysis: Quantification of nucleated cells was approximated via reference gene primer amplification. Assay: immunoSEQ multiplex PCR; the TCRdb copy retains only in-frame clones and omits some. That table supplies the V and J calls and clone size; D and trimming were determined from the DNA. The data contain 200,000 to 250,000 clones, about four fifths of them singletons.

Sequencing input: peripheral blood. The TCR originated in a woman over 75 with COVID-19, enrolled during active disease. The chain employs TRBV9 and TRBJ1-2; D possibly corresponds to TRBD1 (6 bases). The CDR3 DNA follows: TGTGCCAGCAGCGTAGAACAGGGAGCAAACTATGGCTACACCTTC. This encodes CASSVEQGANYGYTF.